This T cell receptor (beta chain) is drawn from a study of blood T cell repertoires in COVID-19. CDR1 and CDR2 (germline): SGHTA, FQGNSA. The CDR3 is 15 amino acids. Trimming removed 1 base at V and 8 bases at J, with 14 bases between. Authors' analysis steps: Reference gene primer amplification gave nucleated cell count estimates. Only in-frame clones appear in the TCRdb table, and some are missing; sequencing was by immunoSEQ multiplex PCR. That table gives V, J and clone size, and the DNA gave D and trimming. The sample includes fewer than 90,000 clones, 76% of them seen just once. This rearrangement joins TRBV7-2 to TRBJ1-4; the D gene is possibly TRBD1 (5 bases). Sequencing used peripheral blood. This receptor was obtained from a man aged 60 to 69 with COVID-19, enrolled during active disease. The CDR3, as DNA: TGTGCCAGCAGCTTAGAGCCAGGGAGGAGGGAAAAACTGTTTTTT. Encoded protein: CASSLEPGRREKLFF.